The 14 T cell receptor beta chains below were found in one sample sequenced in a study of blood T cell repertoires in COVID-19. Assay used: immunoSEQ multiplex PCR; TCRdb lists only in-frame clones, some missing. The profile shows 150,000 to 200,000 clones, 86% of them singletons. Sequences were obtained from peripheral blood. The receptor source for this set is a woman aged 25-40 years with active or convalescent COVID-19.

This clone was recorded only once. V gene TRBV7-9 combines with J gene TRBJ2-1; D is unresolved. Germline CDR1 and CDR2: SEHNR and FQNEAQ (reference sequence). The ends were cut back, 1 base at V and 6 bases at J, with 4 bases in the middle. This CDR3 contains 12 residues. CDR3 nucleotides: TGTGCCAGCAGCTTAGGGGCCAATGAGCAGTTCTTC. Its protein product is CASSLGANEQFF.

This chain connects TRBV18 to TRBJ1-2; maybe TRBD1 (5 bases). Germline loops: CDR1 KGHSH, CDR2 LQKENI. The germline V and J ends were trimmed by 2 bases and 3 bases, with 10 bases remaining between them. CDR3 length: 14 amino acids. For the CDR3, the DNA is TGTGCCAGCTCACCAAGCCGGGGGGACTATGGCTACACCTTC. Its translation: CASSPSRGDYGYTF.

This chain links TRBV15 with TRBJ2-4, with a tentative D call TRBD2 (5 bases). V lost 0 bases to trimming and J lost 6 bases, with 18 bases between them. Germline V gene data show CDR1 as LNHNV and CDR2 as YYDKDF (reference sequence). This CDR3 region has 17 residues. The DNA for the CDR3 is TGTGCCACCAGCAGAGATGACACTCTTCGGGATAGAAACATTCAGTACTTC. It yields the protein CATSRDDTLRDRNIQYF.

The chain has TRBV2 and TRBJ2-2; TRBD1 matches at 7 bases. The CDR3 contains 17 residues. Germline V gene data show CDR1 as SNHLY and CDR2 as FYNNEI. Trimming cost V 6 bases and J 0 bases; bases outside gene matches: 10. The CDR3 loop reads CASRELTGLSNTGELFF. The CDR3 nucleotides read TGTGCCAGCAGAGAACTGACAGGGCTTTCGAACACCGGGGAGCTGTTTTTT.

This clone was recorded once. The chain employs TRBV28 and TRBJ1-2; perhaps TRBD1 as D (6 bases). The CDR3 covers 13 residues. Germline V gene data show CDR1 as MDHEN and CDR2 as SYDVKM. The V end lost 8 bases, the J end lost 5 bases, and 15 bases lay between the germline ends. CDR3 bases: TGTGCCAGCGGTCCGGGGGGGGCTTATGGCTACACCTTC. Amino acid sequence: CASGPGGAYGYTF.

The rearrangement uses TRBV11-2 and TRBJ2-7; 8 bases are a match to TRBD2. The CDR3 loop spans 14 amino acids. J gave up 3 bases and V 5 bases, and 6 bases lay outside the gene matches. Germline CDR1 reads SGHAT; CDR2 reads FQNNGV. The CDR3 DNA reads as TGTGCCAGCAGCCGGGGACTAGGGCTCTACGAGCAGTACTTC. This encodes CASSRGLGLYEQYF.

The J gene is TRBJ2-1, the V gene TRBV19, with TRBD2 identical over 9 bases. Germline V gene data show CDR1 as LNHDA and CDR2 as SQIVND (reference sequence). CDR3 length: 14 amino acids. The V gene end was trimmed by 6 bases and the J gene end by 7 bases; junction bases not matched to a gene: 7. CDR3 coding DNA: TGTGCCAGTAGCCCGGGACTAGCAGAAAATGAGCAGTTCTTC. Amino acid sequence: CASSPGLAENEQFF.

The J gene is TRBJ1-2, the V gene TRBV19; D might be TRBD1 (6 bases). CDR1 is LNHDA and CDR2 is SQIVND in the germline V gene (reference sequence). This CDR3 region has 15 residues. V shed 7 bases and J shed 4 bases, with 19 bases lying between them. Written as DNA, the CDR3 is TGTGCCAGTACCCCTTCCGGGGGGCACCCCTATGGCTACACCTTC. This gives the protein CASTPSGGHPYGYTF.

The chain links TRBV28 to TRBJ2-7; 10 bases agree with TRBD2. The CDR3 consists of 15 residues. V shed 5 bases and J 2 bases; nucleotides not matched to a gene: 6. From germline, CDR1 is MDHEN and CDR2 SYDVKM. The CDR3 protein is CASSPTSGVPYEQYF. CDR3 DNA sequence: TGTGCCAGCAGTCCTACTAGCGGGGTCCCCTACGAGCAGTACTTC.

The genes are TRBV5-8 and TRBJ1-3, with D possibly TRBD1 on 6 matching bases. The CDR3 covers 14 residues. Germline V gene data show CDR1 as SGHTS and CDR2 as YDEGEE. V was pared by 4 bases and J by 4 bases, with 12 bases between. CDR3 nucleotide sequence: TGTGCCAGCAGCGTCCCAGGGGAGGGAAACACCATATATTTT. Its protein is CASSVPGEGNTIYF.

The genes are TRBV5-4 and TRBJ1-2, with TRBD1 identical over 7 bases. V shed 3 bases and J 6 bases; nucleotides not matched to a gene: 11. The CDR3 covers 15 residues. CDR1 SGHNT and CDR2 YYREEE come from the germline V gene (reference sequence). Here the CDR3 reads CASSYRNRGQNGYTF. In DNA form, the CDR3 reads TGTGCCAGCAGCTACAGGAATAGGGGGCAGAATGGCTACACCTTC.

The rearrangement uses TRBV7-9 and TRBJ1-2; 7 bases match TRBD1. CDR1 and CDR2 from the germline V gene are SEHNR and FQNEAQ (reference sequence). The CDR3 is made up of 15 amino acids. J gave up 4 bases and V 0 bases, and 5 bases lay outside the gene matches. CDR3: CASSLAWGQLYGYTF. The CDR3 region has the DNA TGTGCCAGCAGCTTAGCCTGGGGACAGCTCTATGGCTACACCTTC.

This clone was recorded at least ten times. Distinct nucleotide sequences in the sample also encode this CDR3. In DNA form, the CDR3 reads TGTGCCAGCTCACCGGGACAGGGAGAGACCCAGTACTTC. Translation: CASSPGQGETQYF. This chain connects TRBV18 to TRBJ2-5, with 9 bases matching TRBD1. Germline V gene data show CDR1 as KGHSH and CDR2 as LQKENI. The CDR3 is made up of 13 amino acids. Losses at the gene ends were 3 bases for V and 4 bases for J; bases not matched to a gene: 0.

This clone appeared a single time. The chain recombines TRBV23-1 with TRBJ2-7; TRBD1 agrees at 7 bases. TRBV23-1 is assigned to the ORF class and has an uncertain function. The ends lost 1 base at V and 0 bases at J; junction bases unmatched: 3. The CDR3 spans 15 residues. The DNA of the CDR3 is TGCGCCAGCAGTCAATTGACAGGGTCCTCCTACGAGCAGTACTTC. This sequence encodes CASSQLTGSSYEQYF.